The rows below give T cell receptor beta chains drawn from one sample of a study of blood T cell repertoires in COVID-19. Using immunoSEQ multiplex PCR, the repertoire was profiled, and TCRdb retains in-frame clones only, with some absent. The sample consists of 70,000 to 85,000 clones, over 70% of them appearing once. The sample taken for sequencing was peripheral blood. All receptors come from an elderly man with acute or convalescent COVID-19. Both conserved end residues are part of each CDR3. Each record gives: D gene, V gene, J gene, clone size, CDR3 protein, CDR3 DNA. The D gene is left open where the match is weak. Clone size is shown for a subset of rows, as once, few, many or a class of expanded clone.

d_gene: TRBD2; v_gene: TRBV3-1/TRBV3-2; j_gene: TRBJ2-5; abundance: -; CDR3aa: CASSQDPRDSGVETQYF; CDR3nt: TGTGCCAGCAGCCAAGACCCCAGGGATAGCGGGGTGGAGACCCAGTACTTC
d_gene: TRBD1; v_gene: TRBV20-1; j_gene: TRBJ2-1; abundance: -; CDR3aa: CSASAGTAAYNEQFF; CDR3nt: TGCAGTGCTAGTGCCGGGACAGCGGCCTACAATGAGCAGTTCTTC
d_gene: TRBD2; v_gene: TRBV4-1; j_gene: TRBJ2-3; abundance: -; CDR3aa: CASSQEGRRGGRADTQYF; CDR3nt: TGCGCCAGCAGCCAAGAAGGGAGGCGGGGGGGCCGGGCAGATACGCAGTATTTT
d_gene: TRBD1; v_gene: TRBV5-8; j_gene: TRBJ2-1; abundance: -; CDR3aa: CASSIQGFGYNEQFF; CDR3nt: TGTGCCAGCAGCATACAGGGGTTTGGCTACAATGAGCAGTTCTTC
d_gene: TRBD2; v_gene: TRBV5-4; j_gene: TRBJ2-1; abundance: -; CDR3aa: CASSSARTSGVYNSNEQFF; CDR3nt: TGTGCCAGCAGTTCCGCGAGGACTAGCGGGGTATATAACTCCAATGAGCAGTTCTTC
d_gene: TRBD1; v_gene: TRBV18; j_gene: TRBJ2-3; abundance: -; CDR3aa: CASSHSGTGVSDTQYF; CDR3nt: TGTGCCAGCTCACACTCCGGGACAGGGGTTTCAGATACGCAGTATTTT
d_gene: -; v_gene: TRBV21-1; j_gene: TRBJ1-1; abundance: -; CDR3aa: CASSKGFEGGNTEAFF; CDR3nt: TGTGCCAGCAGCAAGGGGTTTGAGGGAGGGAACACTGAAGCTTTCTTT
d_gene: -; v_gene: TRBV3-1/TRBV3-2; j_gene: TRBJ1-1; abundance: -; CDR3aa: CASSSNRDTEAFF; CDR3nt: TGTGCCAGCAGCTCCAACCGGGACACTGAAGCTTTCTTT
d_gene: -; v_gene: TRBV7-2; j_gene: TRBJ1-5; abundance: -; CDR3aa: CASSPLAGYQPQHF; CDR3nt: TGTGCCAGCAGCCCCCTGGCAGGATATCAGCCCCAGCATTTT
d_gene: -; v_gene: TRBV29-1; j_gene: TRBJ1-2; abundance: -; CDR3aa: CSAVLQESMRYTF; CDR3nt: TGCAGCGCCGTACTCCAAGAGTCTATGCGCTACACCTTC
d_gene: -; v_gene: TRBV6-1; j_gene: TRBJ2-7; abundance: -; CDR3aa: CASSESYGDTYEQYF; CDR3nt: TGTGCCAGCAGTGAATCTTACGGGGATACCTACGAGCAGTACTTC
d_gene: TRBD1; v_gene: TRBV5-5; j_gene: TRBJ2-4; abundance: -; CDR3aa: CASSSGQGLRNIQYF; CDR3nt: TGTGCCAGCAGCTCGGGACAGGGATTACGGAACATTCAGTACTTC
d_gene: -; v_gene: TRBV19; j_gene: TRBJ1-2; abundance: -; CDR3aa: CASSSGFYGYTF; CDR3nt: TGTGCCAGTAGTAGCGGCTTCTATGGCTACACCTTC
d_gene: TRBD1; v_gene: TRBV9; j_gene: TRBJ2-2; abundance: -; CDR3aa: CASSAGTGGAGELFF; CDR3nt: TGTGCCAGCAGCGCCGGGACAGGGGGGGCCGGGGAGCTGTTTTTT
d_gene: TRBD1; v_gene: TRBV7-6; j_gene: TRBJ2-1; abundance: few; CDR3aa: CASSGWTGGSYNEQFF; CDR3nt: TGTGCCAGCAGCGGGTGGACAGGGGGCTCCTACAATGAGCAGTTCTTC
d_gene: -; v_gene: TRBV9; j_gene: TRBJ2-2; abundance: -; CDR3aa: CASSPRASGAGELFF; CDR3nt: TGTGCCAGCAGCCCACGGGCCTCCGGGGCCGGGGAGCTGTTTTTT